This TCR beta chain was sequenced for a study of cytomegalovirus exposure and HLA in healthy donors. Study-level information: There were approximately 81 million unique TCRs (from HLA-typed donors) in an early data release. Across about 400 genotyped donors, about 80% landed in the Caucasian-associated ancestry cluster. Study-wide points: Per a prior analysis, the majority of TCR beta V segments were productive roughly 87% or roughly 30% of the time.

Use of 60 Vbeta and 13 Jbeta primers characterized the PCR. Measured with immunoSEQ multiplex PCR; TCRdb has only the in-frame clones, and not every one. The data show about 180,000 clones, approximately 80% seen once. In regard to this clone: Its antigen is still unknown.

From germline, CDR1 is SGDLS and CDR2 YYNGEE. V was pared by 4 bases and J by 6 bases, with 7 bases of the junction left unmatched. CDR3 length equals 14 residues. The receptor was isolated from a girl aged 5-17 years in good health and CMV-seropositive. The rearrangement uses TRBV9 and TRBJ1-1, with 9 bases matching TRBD1. The sequenced sample consisted of PBMCs. Here the CDR3 DNA reads TGTGCCAGCAGCCCACAGGGGGCGAGAGCTGAAGCTTTCTTT. Translating gives CASSPQGARAEAFF.